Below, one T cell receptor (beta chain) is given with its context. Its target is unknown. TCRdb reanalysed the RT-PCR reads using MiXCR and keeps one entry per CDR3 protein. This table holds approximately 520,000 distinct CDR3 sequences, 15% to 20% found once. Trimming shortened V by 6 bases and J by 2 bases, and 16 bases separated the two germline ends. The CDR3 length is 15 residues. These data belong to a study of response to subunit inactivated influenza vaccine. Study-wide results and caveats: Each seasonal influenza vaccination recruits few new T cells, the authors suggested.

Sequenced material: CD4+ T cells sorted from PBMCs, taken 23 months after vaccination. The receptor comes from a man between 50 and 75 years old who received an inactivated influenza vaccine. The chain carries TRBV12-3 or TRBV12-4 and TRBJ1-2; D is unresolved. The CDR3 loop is CASSRRRAKNYGYTF. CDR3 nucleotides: TGTGCCAGCAGCCGAAGACGGGCAAAGAACTATGGCTACACCTTC.